This TCR beta chain was sequenced for a study of blood T cell repertoires in COVID-19. Study background: Donors in the United States, Italy and Spain gave samples during acute or convalescent COVID-19. T cells, B-cell-depleted T cells, or PBMCs provided the cDNA or gDNA that served as material.

The junction had 3 bases not matched to a gene; V was cut back by 3 bases and J by 1 base. This CDR3 spans 17 amino acids. CDR1 and CDR2 (germline): SEHNR, FQNEAQ (reference sequence). The authors' processing: It was from reference gene primer amplification that nucleated cell counts were estimated. TCRdb's table, derived via immunoSEQ multiplex PCR, lists solely in-frame clones and lacks some. V, J and clone size were drawn from that table, and D and trimming were deduced from the DNA. The sample lists 45,000 to 55,000 clones, over 80% occurring once. The sample taken for sequencing was peripheral blood. The clonotype was recovered from a man in his fifties or sixties with active COVID-19. V gene TRBV7-9 combines with J gene TRBJ2-6; 10 bases fit TRBD1. The CDR3 loop is CASSFGTGASGANVLTF. DNA for the CDR3: TGTGCCAGCAGCTTTGGGACAGGGGCTTCTGGGGCCAACGTCCTGACTTTC.